Listed below are T cell receptor beta chains from one sample, sequenced in a study of CD8 T cells in ankylosing spondylitis. Via MiXCR, TCRdb re-called the 5' RACE reads, giving one row per CDR3 protein. This sample carries 220,000 or so distinct CDR3 sequences, around 19% of them seen once, and the ten largest clones take approximately 42%. The source material was blood, either unsorted or a sorted T cell fraction (not recorded which). These receptors were collected from a male donor with ankylosing spondylitis. Each CDR3 is given with its conserved first and last residue. Fields, in order: J gene, D gene, CDR3 length, V gene, clone size, CDR3 DNA, CDR3 protein. The D gene is left open where the match is weak. Clone size is not always given. Where it is, it says once, few, many or a class for expanded clones.

TRBJ2-2 | - | 18 | TRBV11-2 | - | TGTGCCAGCAGAATAGGCAGGGCGGAGGAGGTTCACACCGGGGAGCTGTTTTTT | CASRIGRAEEVHTGELFF
TRBJ2-1 | - | 16 | TRBV20-1 | - | TGCAGTGCTCCTATTCTAGCGACGAGCTCCTACAATGAGCAGTTCTTC | CSAPILATSSYNEQFF
TRBJ2-3 | TRBD1 | 14 | TRBV5-6 | few | TGTGCCAGCAGGACTGACAGGGGTAGGGATACGCAGTATTTT | CASRTDRGRDTQYF
TRBJ2-1 | - | 11 | TRBV3-1 | - | TGTGCCAGCAGCCAGATGGGGGGGCAGTTCTTC | CASSQMGGQFF
TRBJ2-5 | - | 15 | TRBV12-3/TRBV12-4 | few | TGTGCCAGCAGTTCCCCCCTCCGGGACATAGAGACCCAGTACTTC | CASSSPLRDIETQYF
TRBJ2-3 | - | 16 | TRBV11-3 | - | TGTGCCAGCAGTCCCTGGGGGCAAGGGGACACAGATACGCAGTATTTT | CASSPWGQGDTDTQYF
TRBJ2-7 | TRBD1 | 15 | TRBV19 | once | TGTGCCAGTAGTAACCCCGGGACAGGGGTCTACGAGCAGTACTTC | CASSNPGTGVYEQYF
TRBJ2-3 | - | 21 | TRBV6-4 | - | TGTGCCAGCAGTCCACCCGGTGGGGGGGCTCGGGCGGGAGACCACACAGATACGCAGTATTTT | CASSPPGGGARAGDHTDTQYF
TRBJ2-3 | - | 15 | TRBV12-3/TRBV12-4 | few | TGTGCCAGCAGCCTACTAGGTCCAGAGACGTCGACGCAGTATTTT | CASSLLGPETSTQYF
TRBJ2-2 | - | 11 | TRBV4-1 | - | TGCGCCAGCAGCCAATCCGGGGAGCTGTTTTTT | CASSQSGELFF
TRBJ2-7 | - | 15 | TRBV7-9 | few | TGTGCCAGCAGCTCCATCGACGGACTTACCTACGAGCAGTACTTC | CASSSIDGLTYEQYF
TRBJ2-7 | - | 13 | TRBV29-1 | - | TGCAGCGTTGAAGATCTTCACAGCTACGAGCAGTACTTC | CSVEDLHSYEQYF
TRBJ2-5 | TRBD1 | 16 | TRBV3-1 | - | TGTGCCAGCAGCCACCCACGGGACAGGGTGCAAGAGACCCAGTACTTC | CASSHPRDRVQETQYF
TRBJ1-4 | - | 12 | TRBV7-9 | - | TGTGCCAGCAGCCGGGCCGATGAAAAACTGTTTTTT | CASSRADEKLFF
TRBJ2-5 | - | 14 | TRBV7-8 | - | TGTGCCAGCGGGGAAGGGACTCCCCTCCAGACCCAGTACTTC | CASGEGTPLQTQYF
TRBJ1-1 | - | 13 | TRBV5-6 | few | TGTGCCAGCAGCTTGATGTTGGCAGCTGAAGCTTTCTTT | CASSLMLAAEAFF
TRBJ1-4 | - | 15 | TRBV12-3/TRBV12-4 | - | TGTGCCAGCAGTTTAGTGGGAACAACTAATGAAAAACTGTTTTTT | CASSLVGTTNEKLFF
TRBJ2-7 | - | 16 | TRBV4-1 | - | TGCGCCAGCAGCCAGAACTCGGGCCTCCGAGGGGACGAGCAGTACTTC | CASSQNSGLRGDEQYF
TRBJ2-1 | - | 15 | TRBV12-3/TRBV12-4 | - | TGTGCCAGCACCGACAGGCGAAGCTCCTACAATGAGCAGTTCTTC | CASTDRRSSYNEQFF
TRBJ2-5 | TRBD2 | 17 | TRBV7-9 | few | TGTGCCAGCAGCTCCATGGTAGCGGGAGGGCCCCAAGAGACCCAGTACTTC | CASSSMVAGGPQETQYF
TRBJ1-1 | - | 18 | TRBV5-1 | few | TGCGCCAGCAGCTTGGGAAGCGTCGGGGGTCTTGGGAACACTGAAGCTTTCTTT | CASSLGSVGGLGNTEAFF
TRBJ2-3 | - | 16 | TRBV7-2 | few | TGTGCCAGCAGCTTAACACACGATAGCTTCTCAGATACGCAGTATTTT | CASSLTHDSFSDTQYF
TRBJ2-3 | - | 16 | TRBV7-3 | - | TGTGCCAGCAGCTTCACGGGAGCTAGCGTCGCAGATACGCAGTATTTT | CASSFTGASVADTQYF
TRBJ2-1 | - | 15 | TRBV4-2 | few | TGTGCCAGCAGCCGAGAGGCATACCAGGACAATGAGCAGTTCTTC | CASSREAYQDNEQFF